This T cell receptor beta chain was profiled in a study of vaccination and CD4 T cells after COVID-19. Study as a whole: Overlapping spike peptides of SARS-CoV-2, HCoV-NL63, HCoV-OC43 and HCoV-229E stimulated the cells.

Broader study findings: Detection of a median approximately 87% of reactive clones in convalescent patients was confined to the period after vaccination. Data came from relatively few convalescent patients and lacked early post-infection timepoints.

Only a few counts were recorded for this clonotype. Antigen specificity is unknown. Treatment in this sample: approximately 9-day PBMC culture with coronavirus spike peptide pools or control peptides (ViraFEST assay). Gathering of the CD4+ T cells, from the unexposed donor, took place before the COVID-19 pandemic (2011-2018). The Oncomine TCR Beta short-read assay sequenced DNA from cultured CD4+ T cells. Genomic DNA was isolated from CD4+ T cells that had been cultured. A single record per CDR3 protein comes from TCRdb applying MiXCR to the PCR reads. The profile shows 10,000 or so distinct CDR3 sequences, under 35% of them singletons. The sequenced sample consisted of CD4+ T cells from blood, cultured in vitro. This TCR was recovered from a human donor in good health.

The CDR3 DNA follows: TGTGCCATCAGGGGGCCCACCTACGAGCAGTACTTC. This encodes CAIRGPTYEQYF. This rearrangement joins TRBV10-3 to TRBJ2-7; TRBD1 might be the D (5 bases). Germline V gives CDR1 ENHRY, CDR2 SYGVKD. The CDR3 is 12 residues long. V was trimmed by 6 bases and J by 2 bases, leaving 8 bases between them.